This TCR beta chain was obtained from a study of cytomegalovirus exposure and HLA in healthy donors. The donors gave bone marrow, and they were healthy. A multiplex PCR was run with 60 Vbeta primers and 13 Jbeta primers. Sequencing was performed with immunoSEQ multiplex PCR; in TCRdb, only in-frame clones are kept and a portion is missing. The sample has about 140,000 clones; about 85% are singletons. Sample: PBMCs. This receptor was taken from a female donor in good health and CMV-seronegative.

The CDR3, as DNA: TGTGCCAGTACCCTAGCGGGAGGTGGTGAGCAGTACTTC. The encoded protein is CASTLAGGGEQYF. The chain joins TRBV7-2 to TRBJ2-7; 11 bases align to TRBD2. This CDR3 has 13 residues. Germline-derived CDR1 and CDR2 are SGHTA and FQGNSA. After removal of 9 bases from V and 7 bases from J, the junction contained 8 bases not matched to a gene.